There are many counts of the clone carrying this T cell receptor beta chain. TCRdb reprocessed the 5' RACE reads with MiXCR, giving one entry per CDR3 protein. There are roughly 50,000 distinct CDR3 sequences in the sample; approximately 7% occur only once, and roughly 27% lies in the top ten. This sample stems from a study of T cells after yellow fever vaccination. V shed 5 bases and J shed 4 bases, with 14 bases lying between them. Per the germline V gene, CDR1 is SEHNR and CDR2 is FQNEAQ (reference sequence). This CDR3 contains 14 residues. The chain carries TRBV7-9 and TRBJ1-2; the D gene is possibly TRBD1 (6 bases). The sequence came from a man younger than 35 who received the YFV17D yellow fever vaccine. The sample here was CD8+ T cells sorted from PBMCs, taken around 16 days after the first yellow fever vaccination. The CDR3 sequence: CASSHIDRTYGYTF. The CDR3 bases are TGTGCCAGCAGCCACATCGACAGGACCTATGGCTACACCTTC.